This T cell receptor (beta chain) was sequenced during a study of T cell repertoires in aging, cancer and after chemotherapy. Study context: Over several months to years, re-sampled healthy donor repertoires clearly shared clones.

The CDR3 has 15 residues. The ends lost 1 base at V and 1 base at J; junction bases unmatched: 1. Looked up from germline, CDR1 is SGHNT and CDR2 is YYREEE (reference sequence). In the case of this clonotype: What it binds is unknown.

Rearranged V-D-J TRB sequences were amplified with a mixed TRB-A/B primer pool. TCRdb re-called the multiplex PCR reads with MiXCR, one entry per CDR3 protein. The sample includes about 13,000 distinct CDR3 sequences, under 30% of them seen just once. Points from the study as a whole: In cancer patients, declining TCR diversity with age involved lost richness and lost evenness. The repertoire data cannot show anything about immunological memory following chemotherapy.

The template was genomic DNA from peripheral blood, not RNA. The sequence came from a human donor in good health. The V gene is TRBV5-4, the J gene TRBJ2-3, with TRBD2 matching 9 bases. Sequenced sample: blood. The CDR3 nucleotides read TGTGCCAGCAGCTTGATAGCGGGGGGCACAGATACGCAGTATTTT. This gives the protein CASSLIAGGTDTQYF.